Listed below are T cell receptor beta chains from one sample, sequenced in a study of blood T cell repertoires in COVID-19. TCRdb's table, derived via immunoSEQ multiplex PCR, lists solely in-frame clones and lacks some. The data contain about 220,000 clones, about four fifths of them singletons. What was sequenced was peripheral blood. The origin of the receptors is a woman aged 25-40 years who had recovered from COVID-19. CDR3s include the opening cysteine and the closing phenylalanine or tryptophan. D genes are given only for firm matches. Clone size is stated in some rows and not others, as once, few, many or a class when expanded.

>.|.|TRBJ2-7|TRBV9
CASSALFAGEQYF
TGTGCCAGCAGCGCCCTCTTCGCGGGGGAGCAGTACTTC
>once|TRBD1|TRBJ1-2|TRBV19
CASNWADRGTYGYTF
TGTGCCAGTAATTGGGCGGACAGGGGTACCTATGGCTACACCTTC
>once|.|TRBJ2-3|TRBV7-3
CASSPSSDTQYF
TGTGCCAGCAGCCCAAGCTCAGATACGCAGTATTTT
>.|.|TRBJ1-2|TRBV27
CASSLSPAGDYGYTF
TGTGCCAGCAGTTTATCCCCCGCGGGAGACTATGGCTACACCTTC
>.|.|TRBJ1-2|TRBV3-1/TRBV3-2
CASSQDGRGSYGYTF
TGTGCCAGCAGCCAAGACGGGCGGGGGAGCTATGGCTACACCTTC
>.|TRBD1|TRBJ2-7|TRBV6-1
CASSERTGLAEQYF
TGTGCCAGCAGTGAACGGACAGGATTGGCCGAGCAGTACTTC
>.|.|TRBJ1-3|TRBV6-5
CASRDTESGNTIYF
TGTGCCAGCAGGGACACTGAATCTGGAAACACCATATATTTT
>.|TRBD1|TRBJ2-7|TRBV5-1
CASSSPGQGRYEQYF
TGCGCCAGCAGCTCCCCGGGACAGGGGCGCTACGAGCAGTACTTC
>.|.|TRBJ2-3|TRBV19
CASSNRGSTDTQYF
TGTGCCAGTAGCAACCGAGGGAGCACAGATACGCAGTATTTT
>few|TRBD1|TRBJ1-2|TRBV3-1/TRBV3-2
CASSLVTGAKGYTF
TGTGCCAGCAGCCTCGTGACAGGGGCGAAGGGCTACACCTTC
>.|.|TRBJ2-5|TRBV30
CAWDNGGETQYF
TGTGCCTGGGATAATGGGGGGGAGACCCAGTACTTC